A single T cell receptor beta chain is shown here with its context. Data came from immunoSEQ multiplex PCR; TCRdb stores just in-frame clones and leaves some out. The data contain approximately 12,000 clones, 79% of them singletons. The CDR3 spans 14 residues. V shed 2 bases and J 7 bases; nucleotides not matched to a gene: 5. Germline V gene lookup returns CDR1 SEHNR and CDR2 FQNEAQ (reference sequence). This record belongs to a study of technical replicates of blood from a handful of donors. This TCR came from a human donor in good health. This rearrangement joins TRBV7-9 to TRBJ2-1; 7 bases align to TRBD2. Material: PBMCs. The CDR3, as DNA: TGTGCCAGCAGCTTACCGTCTAGCGGAAATGAGCAGTTCTTC. Its protein product is CASSLPSSGNEQFF.